Following are 31 T cell receptor beta chains from one sample sequenced in a study of cytomegalovirus exposure and HLA in healthy donors. The protocol was immunoSEQ multiplex PCR, while the TCRdb copy is restricted to in-frame clones and leaves out a portion. Seen here are about 54,000 clones, approximately 89% observed once, and the top ten hold around 8%. The sequencing input was PBMCs. Source of these receptors: a young woman in good health and CMV-seropositive.

The genes are TRBV5-1 and TRBJ2-5; 9 nucleotides align to TRBD1. Germline assignment: CDR1 SGHRS and CDR2 YFSETQ. The CDR3 totals 18 residues. V lost 4 bases, J lost 0 bases, and 13 bases stayed unmatched. Written as DNA, the CDR3 is TGCGCCAGCAGCCCAGCCACCAGGACAGGGGCGAACCAAGAGACCCAGTACTTC. Translation: CASSPATRTGANQETQYF.

The rearrangement uses TRBV2 and TRBJ2-3; D might be TRBD2 (6 bases). Germline V lookup: CDR1 SNHLY, CDR2 FYNNEI. This CDR3 has 14 residues. V was pared by 5 bases and J by 0 bases, with 9 bases between. The CDR3 sequence is CASSSTSSTDTQYF. CDR3 nucleotide sequence: TGTGCCAGCAGTTCTACTAGCAGCACAGATACGCAGTATTTT.

There are a few counts of this clone. This rearrangement joins TRBV7-9 to TRBJ1-6; possibly TRBD1 for D (6 bases). Trimming took off 2 bases at V and 4 bases at J, with 12 bases between the two ends. CDR3 length equals 16 residues. CDR1 and CDR2 (germline): SEHNR, FQNEAQ (reference sequence). Here the CDR3 DNA reads TGTGCCAGCAGCTTAAGCACAGGGCCGTATAATTCACCCCTCCACTTT. This encodes CASSLSTGPYNSPLHF.

The chain joins TRBV9 to TRBJ1-2; D gene uncertain. CDR3 length equals 13 residues. Trimming took 3 bases from V and 4 from J, leaving 10 bases between them. In germline, CDR1 is SGDLS, CDR2 YYNGEE. Here the CDR3 DNA reads TGTGCCAGCAGCGGGCCAGAGGGCTATGGCTACACCTTC. Residues: CASSGPEGYGYTF.

This rearrangement joins TRBV5-1 to TRBJ2-6, with 9 positions matching TRBD1. With V trimmed by 4 bases and J by 3 bases, 5 bases remained unmatched. Germline CDR1 and CDR2: SGHRS and YFSETQ. This CDR3 comprises 16 residues. In nucleotides, the CDR3 is TGCGCCAGCAGCGTACAGGGGGCGCATGGGGCCAACGTCCTGACTTTC. Encoded protein: CASSVQGAHGANVLTF.

V is TRBV11-2 and J is TRBJ2-3, with 7 bases identical to TRBD1. Germline CDR1 reads SGHAT; CDR2 reads FQNNGV. The J segment lost 4 bases and the V segment lost 4 bases, leaving 14 bases of the junction unmatched. CDR3 length: 17 amino acids. The CDR3: CASSSQRYRGNADTQYF. The CDR3 DNA is TGTGCCAGCAGCTCACAACGCTACAGGGGTAACGCAGATACGCAGTATTTT. Full variable domain (rest looked up from reference TRBV11-2 and TRBJ2-3): EAGVAQSPRYKIIEKRQSVAFWCNPISGHATLYWYQQILGQGPKLLIQFQNNGVVDDSQLPKDRFSAERLKGVDSTLKIQPAKLEDSAVYLCASSSQRYRGNADTQYFGPGTRLTVL.

The chain uses TRBV5-5 and TRBJ2-7; 11 nucleotides line up with TRBD2. The CDR3 consists of 17 residues. CDR1 is SGHKS and CDR2 is YYEKEE in the germline V gene (reference sequence). The J segment lost 0 bases and the V segment lost 2 bases, leaving 7 bases of the junction unmatched. The CDR3 here is CASSLTLAGGSSYEQYF. The CDR3 DNA is TGTGCCAGCAGCTTAACTTTAGCGGGGGGGTCCTCCTACGAGCAGTACTTC.

The chain uses TRBV6-5 and TRBJ2-3; 10 positions match TRBD1. This CDR3 region has 15 residues. The trim removed 6 bases at V and 3 bases at J, leaving 6 bases unmatched. Germline loops: CDR1 MNHEY, CDR2 SVGAGI. The CDR3 spells CASSPGTGDTDTQYF. The CDR3 DNA is TGTGCCAGCAGCCCCGGGACAGGGGATACAGATACGCAGTATTTT.

V and J are TRBV18 and TRBJ2-6; TRBD1 agrees at 8 bases. The V gene's germline CDR1 is KGHSH and CDR2 LQKENI. V was clipped by 6 bases and J by 0 bases; unmatched bases: 7. The CDR3 covers 17 residues. CDR3 sequence: CASSLGQGNSGANVLTF. The CDR3 region has the DNA TGTGCCAGCTCCCTTGGACAGGGAAACTCTGGGGCCAACGTCCTGACTTTC.

The rearrangement joins TRBV11-2 to TRBJ2-3; 7 bases are a match to TRBD2. V dropped 3 bases and J dropped 1; count of bases not matched to a gene: 7. This CDR3 has 16 residues. Per germline, CDR1 SGHAT and CDR2 FQNNGV. The CDR3 DNA reads TGTGCCAGCAGCTTCGGACTAGTGTGGGGCACAGATACGCAGTATTTT. Residues: CASSFGLVWGTDTQYF.

This chain links TRBV7-3 with TRBJ2-5, with 12 bases that match TRBD2. CDR1 is SGHTA and CDR2 is FQGTGA in the germline V gene. The CDR3 contains 15 residues. After removal of 5 bases from V and 5 bases from J, the junction contained 6 bases not matched to a gene. The CDR3 spells CASSQLGTSGETQYF. The DNA for the CDR3 is TGTGCCAGCAGCCAACTAGGGACTAGCGGGGAGACCCAGTACTTC.

V gene TRBV5-5 combines with J gene TRBJ1-6; TRBD1 might be the D (5 bases). The ends were cut back, 2 bases at V and 8 bases at J, with 14 bases in the middle. Germline values: CDR1 SGHKS, CDR2 YYEKEE (reference sequence). CDR3 size: 15 residues. CDR3 sequence reads: CASSFGATKDSPLHF. The CDR3 nucleotides read TGTGCCAGCAGCTTTGGGGCAACCAAGGATTCACCCCTCCACTTT.

This sequence joins TRBV2 and TRBJ1-1; TRBD1 agrees at 8 bases. J was trimmed by 3 bases and V by 1 base; bases with no gene match: 7. There are 16 residues in the CDR3. Germline V gene lookup returns CDR1 SNHLY and CDR2 FYNNEI. The CDR3 bases are TGTGCCAGCAGTGAAGATCAGGGGGCAGGAGACACTGAAGCTTTCTTT. This gives the protein CASSEDQGAGDTEAFF.

This clone was seen only once. The J gene is TRBJ1-6, the V gene TRBV5-1; weak D call: TRBD1 (5 bases). Germline lookup yields CDR1 SGHRS and CDR2 YFSETQ. Trimming left V 3 bases short and J 3 bases short, with 10 bases between. The CDR3 has 15 residues. For the CDR3, the DNA is TGCGCCAGCAGCTACGCCGGGGGCTATAATTCACCCCTCCACTTT. Protein product: CASSYAGGYNSPLHF.

The chain combines TRBV7-2 with TRBJ1-3, with unresolved D. V was shortened by 2 bases and J by 4 bases, with 18 bases between the two germline ends. This CDR3 has 17 residues. From germline, CDR1 is SGHTA and CDR2 FQGNSA. The DNA of the CDR3 is TGTGCCAGCAGCTTAATTCAGTTTATGCTGTCCGGAAACACCATATATTTT. Translation gives CASSLIQFMLSGNTIYF.

This chain links TRBV5-1 with TRBJ2-7; 9 bases fit TRBD1. Looked up from germline, CDR1 is SGHRS and CDR2 is YFSETQ. This CDR3 has 15 residues. Trimming removed 4 bases from V and 3 bases from J; junction bases left unmatched: 8. The CDR3 loop reads CASSLDRGYGYEQYF. Written as DNA, the CDR3 is TGCGCCAGCAGCCTTGACAGGGGGTATGGCTACGAGCAGTACTTC.

The gene calls are TRBV5-1 and TRBJ1-1; maybe TRBD1 (5 bases). Trimming removed 3 bases at V and 7 bases at J, with 13 bases between. There are 13 residues in the CDR3. CDR1 and CDR2 (germline): SGHRS, YFSETQ. The CDR3, as DNA: TGCGCCAGCAGCTGGGGCAGCCGGAGTGAAGCTTTCTTT. Protein sequence: CASSWGSRSEAFF.

The chain is built from TRBV2 and TRBJ1-5; tentative D call: TRBD1 (6 bases). The CDR3 has 14 residues. The V end lost 8 bases, the J end lost 1 base, and 12 bases lay between the germline ends. Germline V gene sequence: CDR1 SNHLY, CDR2 FYNNEI. The CDR3 sequence is CASGRGISNQPQHF. CDR3 DNA sequence: TGTGCCAGCGGCAGGGGTATCAGCAATCAGCCCCAGCATTTT.

The V and J genes are TRBV7-2 and TRBJ2-1; D gene uncertain. V was pared by 5 bases and J by 3 bases, with 5 bases between. Germline assignment: CDR1 SGHTA and CDR2 FQGNSA. This CDR3 has 12 amino acids. CDR3 sequence: CASSPRYNEQFF. CDR3 nucleotides: TGTGCCAGCAGCCCCCGCTACAATGAGCAGTTCTTC.

CDR3 sequence reads: CASSWGQGDNQPQHF. The CDR3, as DNA: TGCGCCAGCAGCTGGGGACAGGGGGACAATCAGCCCCAGCATTTT. V usage is TRBV5-1 and J usage is TRBJ1-5; 11 bases are shared with TRBD1. CDR3 length: 15 amino acids. From germline, CDR1 is SGHRS and CDR2 YFSETQ. Germline trimming cut 3 bases from V and 3 bases from J; bases unmatched to any gene: 2.

The chain employs TRBV19 and TRBJ1-1, with D tentatively TRBD1 (6 bases). V lost 3 bases and J 6 bases, leaving 11 bases between the germline ends. CDR1 and CDR2 (germline): LNHDA, SQIVND (reference sequence). This CDR3 contains 13 residues. CDR3 in DNA: TGTGCCAGTAGTATTGGACAGTTCTCTGAAGCTTTCTTT. Encoded protein: CASSIGQFSEAFF. Variable domain in full (rest from reference TRBV19 and TRBJ1-1): DGGITQSPKYLFRKEGQNVTLSCEQNLNHDAMYWYRQDPGQGLRLIYYSQIVNDFQKGDIAEGYSVSREKKESFPLTVTSAQKNPTAFYLCASSIGQFSEAFFGQGTRLTVV.

The CDR3 nucleotides are TGTGCCAGCAGCTTAGGCCGAAAGGGGCCCCCCAACATTCAGTACTTC. Translation gives CASSLGRKGPPNIQYF. This rearrangement joins TRBV7-8 to TRBJ2-4; weak D call: TRBD1 (5 bases). The V gene lost 1 base and the J gene lost 7 bases, with 17 bases spanning the gap. CDR3 length: 16 residues. Germline CDR1 is SGHVS and CDR2 is FQNEAQ.

The chain combines TRBV28 with TRBJ2-5; the match to TRBD2 covers 7 bases. The CDR3 sequence is 12 residues long. CDR1 MDHEN and CDR2 SYDVKM come from the germline V gene. With 10 bases clipped from V and 5 bases from J, the junction kept 7 bases outside the gene matches. In DNA form, the CDR3 reads TGTGCCATCGGGAGGCGGGGGGAGACCCAGTACTTC. Its protein is CAIGRRGETQYF.

In this sample, this clone turned up once. The genes are TRBV4-3 and TRBJ2-6; D is undetermined. V was trimmed by 2 bases and J by 0 bases, leaving 5 bases between them. CDR3 length equals 15 residues. Germline V gives CDR1 LGHNA, CDR2 YSLEER. CDR3 in DNA: TGCGCCAGCAGCCAATCTAGCTCTGGGGCCAACGTCCTGACTTTC. This codes for CASSQSSSGANVLTF.

The rearrangement joins TRBV4-1 to TRBJ1-5; no reliable D call. The CDR3 sequence is 15 residues long. V was clipped by 0 bases and J by 4 bases, with 10 bases between them. Germline lookup yields CDR1 MGHRA and CDR2 YSYEKL. The DNA of the CDR3 is TGCGCCAGCAGCCAAGAGACCTTAGCAAATCAGCCCCAGCATTTT. This translates into CASSQETLANQPQHF.

The chain uses TRBV5-1 and TRBJ2-5; 11 bases align to TRBD2. The CDR3 is made up of 16 amino acids. Trimming took 4 bases from V and 4 from J; bases not matched to a gene: 9. Germline loops: CDR1 SGHRS, CDR2 YFSETQ. The chain's CDR3 is CASSANLAGGRETQYF. DNA for the CDR3: TGCGCCAGCAGCGCCAATTTAGCGGGGGGGCGAGAGACCCAGTACTTC. The full variable domain, in which reference TRBV5-1 and TRBJ2-5 provide the parts outside the CDR3, is KAGVTQTPRYLIKTRGQQVTLSCSPISGHRSVSWYQQTPGQGLQFLFEYFSETQRNKGNFPGRFSGRQFSNSRSEMNVSTLELGDSALYLCASSANLAGGRETQYFGPGTRLLVL.

This clone was observed a single time. V gene TRBV27 combines with J gene TRBJ1-6; D is uncertain. From germline, CDR1 is MNHEY and CDR2 SMNVEV (reference sequence). The V gene lost 6 bases and the J gene lost 8 bases, with 14 bases spanning the gap. The CDR3 extends over 14 amino acids. CDR3 in amino acids: CASRRSFIDSPLHF. For the CDR3, the DNA is TGTGCCAGCAGGAGATCATTTATTGATTCACCCCTCCACTTT.

Here the CDR3 DNA reads TGTGCCAGCTCACCACAAGGACAGGGGGTACCCTATAGCAATCAGCCCCAGCATTTT. Amino acids: CASSPQGQGVPYSNQPQHF. The V call is TRBV18, the J call TRBJ1-5; 10 nucleotides align to TRBD1. CDR3 size: 19 residues. The germline V gene encodes CDR1 KGHSH and CDR2 LQKENI. V was pared by 1 base and J by 0 bases, with 9 bases of the junction left unmatched. Filled out from reference TRBV18 and TRBJ1-5, the complete variable domain reads NAGVMQNPRHLVRRRGQEARLRCSPMKGHSHVYWYRQLPEEGLKFMVYLQKENIIDESGMPKERFSAEFPKEGPSILRIQQVVRGDSAAYFCASSPQGQGVPYSNQPQHFGDGTRLSIL.

CDR3 amino acids: CASSLFLVRRRPQETQYF. CDR3 nucleotides: TGTGCCAGCAGTTTATTCCTTGTCCGCAGGCGTCCCCAAGAGACCCAGTACTTC. The chain carries TRBV28 and TRBJ2-5, with unresolved D. This CDR3 spans 18 amino acids. Germline assignment: CDR1 MDHEN and CDR2 SYDVKM. V was trimmed by 1 base and J by 1 base, leaving 19 bases between them.

The rearrangement links TRBV6-1 to TRBJ1-6; TRBD1 matches 11 bases. The CDR3 runs 15 residues. The J segment lost 9 bases and the V segment lost 6 bases, leaving 7 bases of the junction unmatched. Per the germline V gene, CDR1 is MNHNS and CDR2 is SASEGT. The CDR3 protein is CASRAGTGGSSPLHF. For the CDR3, the DNA is TGTGCCAGCAGGGCCGGGACAGGGGGTAGTTCACCCCTCCACTTT.

CDR3 in DNA: TGTGCCAGCAGCACCCGGGACAGGGGGCTCTACGAGCAGTACTTC. It encodes CASSTRDRGLYEQYF. The chain joins TRBV5-5 to TRBJ2-7, with 12 bases aligning to TRBD1. V trimming: 4 bases; J trimming: 3 bases; junction bases outside the gene matches: 5. This CDR3 has 15 residues. CDR1 and CDR2 (germline): SGHKS, YYEKEE (reference sequence).